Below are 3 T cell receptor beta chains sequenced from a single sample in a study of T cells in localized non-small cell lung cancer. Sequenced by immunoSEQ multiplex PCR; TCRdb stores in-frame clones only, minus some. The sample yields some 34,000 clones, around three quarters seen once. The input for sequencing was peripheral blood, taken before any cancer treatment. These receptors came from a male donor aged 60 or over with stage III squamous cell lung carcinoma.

The CDR3: CASSPPTGAVGQPQHF. In nucleotides, the CDR3 is TGTGCCAGCTCACCACCGACGGGGGCGGTGGGACAGCCCCAGCATTTT. The V and J genes are TRBV18 and TRBJ1-5; a weak D match, TRBD1 (6 bases). Per the germline V gene, CDR1 is KGHSH and CDR2 is LQKENI. Trimming pared 0 bases from V and 7 bases from J, leaving 16 bases between. The CDR3 extends over 16 amino acids. Looking up the rest from reference TRBV18 and TRBJ1-5 gives the full variable domain: NAGVMQNPRHLVRRRGQEARLRCSPMKGHSHVYWYRQLPEEGLKFMVYLQKENIIDESGMPKERFSAEFPKEGPSILRIQQVVRGDSAAYFCASSPPTGAVGQPQHFGDGTRLSIL.

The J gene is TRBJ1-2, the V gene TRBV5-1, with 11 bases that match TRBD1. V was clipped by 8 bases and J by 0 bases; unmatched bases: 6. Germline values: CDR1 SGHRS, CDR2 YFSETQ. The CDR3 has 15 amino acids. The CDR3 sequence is CASWDRGEANYGYTF. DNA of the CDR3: TGCGCCAGTTGGGACAGGGGGGAAGCTAACTATGGCTACACCTTC.

In DNA form, the CDR3 reads TGCGCCAGCAGTATGACAGGGCCTGATGAGCAGTTCTTC. This translates into CASSMTGPDEQFF. V and J are TRBV5-1 and TRBJ2-1, with 7 positions matching TRBD1. J was trimmed by 8 bases and V by 5 bases; bases with no gene match: 7. This CDR3 is 13 amino acids long. Germline V lookup: CDR1 SGHRS, CDR2 YFSETQ.